These 5 T cell receptor beta chains came from one sample sequenced in a study of T cell repertoires in ileal Crohn's disease. Sequencing was performed with immunoSEQ multiplex PCR; in TCRdb, only in-frame clones are kept and a portion is missing. The table records roughly 13,000 clones, roughly 80% of them present only once. Sample: ileal tissue. The receptors stem from an adult with Crohn's disease.

This clone was counted only a few times. The rearrangement uses TRBV10-2 and TRBJ1-2; possibly TRBD1 for D (5 bases). This CDR3 region has 15 residues. The V end lost 4 bases, the J end lost 7 bases, and 19 bases lay between the germline ends. Germline-derived CDR1 and CDR2 are WSHSY and SAAADI. The DNA of the CDR3 is TGCGCCAGCAGTGTTTACATCGACAGCCTCGCTGGCTACACCTTC. Translated: CASSVYIDSLAGYTF.

The chain recombines TRBV6-5 with TRBJ1-4, with D possibly TRBD1 on 6 matching bases. Germline values: CDR1 MNHEY, CDR2 SVGAGI. V dropped 0 bases and J dropped 7 bases, with 12 bases sitting between them. CDR3 length: 15 residues. CDR3 sequence (DNA): TGTGCCAGCAGTTACTCGAGAGACAGGAGTGAAAAACTGTTTTTT. It yields the protein CASSYSRDRSEKLFF.

The chain is built from TRBV30 and TRBJ2-7, with 7 bases matching TRBD2. The germline gives CDR1 GTSNPN, CDR2 SVGIG (reference sequence). The J segment lost 3 bases and the V segment lost 5 bases, leaving 10 bases of the junction unmatched. The CDR3 runs 14 residues. The chain's CDR3 is CAWGADSGYYEQYF. The DNA of the CDR3 is TGTGCCTGGGGGGCGGATAGCGGGTACTACGAGCAGTACTTC.

The V call is TRBV11-1, the J call TRBJ1-6; 7 bases agree with TRBD1. Trimming removed 1 base from V and 10 bases from J; junction bases left unmatched: 1. This CDR3 has 13 residues. From germline, CDR1 is SGHAT and CDR2 FQDESV (reference sequence). CDR3 sequence: CASSLGQGSPLHF. The DNA of the CDR3 is TGTGCCAGCAGCTTAGGACAGGGATCACCCCTCCACTTT.

This clone has only one observation. The genes are TRBV19 and TRBJ2-3, with TRBD2 matching over 14 bases. V shed 6 bases and J 0 bases; nucleotides not matched to a gene: 11. The germline gives CDR1 LNHDA, CDR2 SQIVND (reference sequence). The CDR3 is 19 residues long. CDR3 sequence (DNA): TGTGCCAGTAGCCGGAAAAGGGGGACTAGCGGGGGAAGCACAGATACGCAGTATTTT. It is translated as CASSRKRGTSGGSTDTQYF.